This is a list of T cell receptor beta chains from one sample in a study of T cell responses to AZD1222 COVID-19 vaccine. Sequencing was performed with immunoSEQ multiplex PCR; in TCRdb, only in-frame clones are kept and a portion is missing. The sample shows just over 150,000 clones, 80% to 90% of them seen only once. The source material was peripheral blood, sampled after recovery from COVID-19. All receptors derive from an adult who had recovered from COVID-19. The CDR3 runs from the conserved cysteine through the conserved F or W. A D gene is named only where the DNA matches it firmly. Clone size, where shown, is once, few, many, or a class for clones that have expanded.

clone size	V gene	J gene	D gene	CDR3 protein	CDR3 DNA
.	TRBV5-4	TRBJ1-2	.	CASSLGGIDNGYTF	TGTGCCAGCAGCTTGGGGGGAATTGATAATGGCTACACCTTC
.	TRBV24-1	TRBJ1-2	.	CATSGFNPETGVLDGYTF	TGTGCCACCAGTGGATTTAATCCCGAGACAGGTGTGTTGGATGGCTACACCTTC
.	TRBV6-2/TRBV6-3	TRBJ2-1	.	CASTPRGGPGEQFF	TGTGCCAGCACCCCCAGGGGGGGGCCCGGAGAGCAGTTCTTC
.	TRBV10-3	TRBJ1-2	.	CAISDDSKYGYTF	TGTGCCATCAGCGACGACAGCAAATATGGCTACACCTTC
.	TRBV19	TRBJ1-5	.	CASRRTVSNQPQHF	TGTGCCAGTAGGAGAACAGTGAGCAATCAGCCCCAGCATTTT
.	TRBV3-1/TRBV3-2	TRBJ2-3	TRBD2	CASSPWTSGVNTDTRYF	TGTGCCAGCAGCCCCTGGACTAGCGGGGTTAACACAGATACGCGGTATTTT
.	TRBV28	TRBJ2-7	.	CASRNRGQASSYEQYF	TGTGCCAGCAGAAACCGTGGACAAGCGTCCTCCTACGAGCAGTACTTC
.	TRBV3-1/TRBV3-2	TRBJ2-7	TRBD2	CASTGLAGGGEQYF	TGTGCCAGCACGGGACTAGCGGGAGGGGGCGAGCAGTACTTC
.	TRBV19	TRBJ2-2	.	CASSPVSQSTGELFF	TGTGCCAGTAGTCCGGTTTCCCAATCCACCGGGGAGCTGTTTTTT
.	TRBV19	TRBJ2-1	TRBD1	CASSDRGQVGTYNEQFF	TGTGCCAGTAGTGACCGGGGACAGGTTGGCACCTACAATGAGCAGTTCTTC
.	TRBV7-2	TRBJ2-7	TRBD1	CASSFRQGNYEQYF	TGTGCCAGCAGCTTTAGACAGGGTAACTACGAGCAGTACTTC
many	TRBV9	TRBJ2-4	.	CASSPARMAEDIQYF	TGTGCCAGCAGCCCCGCCCGAATGGCAGAGGACATTCAGTACTTC
.	TRBV6-2/TRBV6-3	TRBJ1-1	.	CASSYWENTEAFF	TGTGCCAGCAGTTACTGGGAGAACACTGAAGCTTTCTTT
.	TRBV19	TRBJ2-7	.	CASSSNGPYEQYF	TGTGCCAGTAGTTCGAATGGGCCCTACGAGCAGTACTTC
.	TRBV3-1/TRBV3-2	TRBJ1-1	.	CASSRPGSGTEAFF	TGTGCCAGCAGCCGACCGGGTTCAGGCACTGAAGCTTTCTTT
.	TRBV3-1/TRBV3-2	TRBJ1-2	.	CASSLGLSRFSRGYTF	TGTGCCAGCAGCCTTGGTCTATCGAGATTTTCGAGGGGCTACACCTTC
.	TRBV3-1/TRBV3-2	TRBJ1-1	.	CASRGGGETEAFF	TGTGCCAGCCGCGGGGGGGGCGAGACTGAAGCTTTCTTT
.	TRBV7-9	TRBJ1-5	TRBD1	CASSAGTGRQPQHF	TGTGCCAGCAGCGCCGGGACAGGAAGACAGCCCCAGCATTTT
.	TRBV5-4	TRBJ2-7	.	CASSGTGWKQYF	TGTGCCAGCAGCGGAACAGGGTGGAAGCAGTACTTC
.	TRBV27	TRBJ2-6	.	CASRHTGFSGANVLTF	TGTGCCAGCAGGCATACAGGGTTTTCTGGGGCCAACGTCCTGACTTTC
.	TRBV28	TRBJ1-5	.	CAGGSGSNQPQHF	TGTGCCGGCGGGAGCGGGAGCAATCAGCCCCAGCATTTT
few	TRBV7-8	TRBJ2-7	.	CASSSQPEIHEQYF	TGTGCCAGCAGCTCACAGCCTGAGATACACGAGCAGTACTTC
.	TRBV11-2	TRBJ1-5	.	CASKPGGGRDQPQHF	TGTGCCAGCAAACCCGGAGGCGGGCGCGATCAGCCCCAGCATTTT
.	TRBV6-5	TRBJ2-7	TRBD1	CASSLLWTGGDEQYF	TGTGCCAGCAGTCTCTTGTGGACAGGGGGCGACGAGCAGTACTTC
.	TRBV19	TRBJ1-5	.	CASSTRGSNQPQHF	TGTGCCAGTAGTACACGGGGGAGCAATCAGCCCCAGCATTTT
.	TRBV19	TRBJ1-5	.	CASSLTQWSNQPQHF	TGTGCCAGTAGCCTCACCCAATGGAGCAATCAGCCCCAGCATTTT
.	TRBV6-1	TRBJ1-1	.	CASSELNRNTEAFF	TGTGCCAGCAGTGAACTTAACAGGAACACTGAAGCTTTCTTT
.	TRBV13	TRBJ1-2	.	CASSLSSYLYGYTF	TGTGCCAGCAGCTTAAGCTCCTATCTCTATGGCTACACCTTC
.	TRBV5-1	TRBJ2-7	TRBD1	CASSPTGGRGYEQYF	TGCGCCAGCAGTCCAACAGGGGGCCGGGGCTACGAGCAGTACTTC
.	TRBV6-5	TRBJ2-7	TRBD1	CASSYSPATGTYEQYF	TGTGCCAGCAGTTACTCGCCTGCGACAGGGACGTACGAGCAGTACTTC
few	TRBV5-4	TRBJ2-1	.	CASSPPSVSYNEQFF	TGTGCCAGCAGCCCCCCCAGCGTCAGCTACAATGAGCAGTTCTTC
once	TRBV12-3/TRBV12-4	TRBJ1-4	.	CASSLRGVEKLFF	TGTGCCAGCAGTTTGAGAGGGGTCGAAAAACTGTTTTTT
.	TRBV5-6	TRBJ1-5	.	CASSVGGIAQPQHF	TGTGCCAGCAGCGTCGGGGGGATAGCTCAGCCCCAGCATTTT
.	TRBV28	TRBJ2-1	TRBD2	CASSPGASGRRSYNEQFF	TGTGCCAGCAGCCCCGGGGCTAGCGGGAGACGTTCCTACAATGAGCAGTTCTTC
few	TRBV14	TRBJ1-1	.	CASSQVDRWDTEAFF	TGTGCCAGCAGCCAAGTAGACAGATGGGACACTGAAGCTTTCTTT
.	TRBV6-2/TRBV6-3	TRBJ1-2	.	CASSPVGGQFDYGYTF	TGTGCCAGCAGTCCCGTAGGAGGCCAATTCGACTATGGCTACACCTTC
.	TRBV6-5	TRBJ1-2	.	CASSYRGYGYTF	TGTGCCAGCAGTTATAGGGGCTATGGCTACACCTTC
.	TRBV6-5	TRBJ1-1	.	CASSYSQGMNTEAFF	TGTGCCAGCAGTTACTCGCAGGGTATGAACACTGAAGCTTTCTTT
.	TRBV5-6	TRBJ1-1	.	CASSFRGPNTEAFF	TGTGCCAGCAGCTTCCGGGGCCCTAACACTGAAGCTTTCTTT
.	TRBV19	TRBJ2-5	TRBD2	CASRAGGRGETQYF	TGTGCCAGCCGAGCGGGGGGCCGCGGAGAGACCCAGTACTTC
few	TRBV9	TRBJ2-1	.	CASSVASAAANNEQFF	TGTGCCAGCAGCGTAGCATCTGCAGCGGCTAACAATGAGCAGTTCTTC
.	TRBV20-1	TRBJ1-4	.	CSASKGTEKLFF	TGCAGTGCTAGTAAGGGGACTGAAAAACTGTTTTTT
.	TRBV11-2	TRBJ2-7	TRBD2	CASSHPGLAVYEQYF	TGTGCCAGCAGCCACCCGGGACTAGCGGTCTACGAGCAGTACTTC
.	TRBV2	TRBJ2-5	.	CASSEWTSQETQYF	TGTGCCAGCAGTGAATGGACATCACAAGAGACCCAGTACTTC
few	TRBV18	TRBJ1-4	.	CASSPQENEKLFF	TGTGCCAGCTCTCCCCAGGAAAATGAAAAACTGTTTTTT
.	TRBV6-5	TRBJ2-1	TRBD2	CASSPIAGGGNEQFF	TGTGCCAGCAGCCCCATAGCGGGAGGGGGGAATGAGCAGTTCTTC
.	TRBV7-2	TRBJ2-5	TRBD2	CASSLQASGSETQYF	TGTGCCAGCAGCTTACAGGCTAGCGGGTCAGAGACCCAGTACTTC
.	TRBV12-5	TRBJ1-2	.	CASAGGELGDNYGYTF	TGTGCTAGTGCCGGGGGGGAACTGGGGGATAACTATGGCTACACCTTC
.	TRBV19	TRBJ1-2	.	CASSIDQGAAGLGYTF	TGTGCCAGTAGTATAGATCAGGGTGCGGCAGGGCTTGGCTACACCTTC
.	TRBV9	TRBJ2-7	.	CASSVSGASYEQYF	TGTGCCAGCAGCGTAAGTGGGGCTAGCTACGAGCAGTACTTC
.	TRBV5-4	TRBJ1-2	.	CASSLEEGGGYTF	TGTGCCAGCAGCTTGGAGGAGGGAGGCGGCTACACCTTC
.	TRBV5-1	TRBJ2-2	.	CASSLSVGPGTGELFF	TGCGCCAGCAGCTTGAGTGTAGGGCCCGGCACCGGGGAGCTGTTTTTT
.	TRBV7-8	TRBJ1-2	.	CASSLPGERGLLGYTF	TGTGCCAGCAGCTTACCTGGGGAGCGGGGATTGTTGGGCTACACCTTC
few	TRBV6-2/TRBV6-3	TRBJ1-6	TRBD1	CASSYFPGTANSPLHF	TGTGCCAGCAGTTACTTCCCAGGGACAGCTAATTCACCCCTCCACTTT
few	TRBV10-3	TRBJ2-7	TRBD1	CAISESTRGQGSLSYEQYF	TGTGCCATCAGTGAGTCGACCCGGGGACAGGGTTCTCTCTCCTACGAGCAGTACTTC
.	TRBV5-6	TRBJ1-2	TRBD1	CASSPPDRNYGYTF	TGTGCCAGCAGCCCCCCGGACAGGAACTATGGCTACACCTTC
once	TRBV20-1	TRBJ2-3	TRBD2	CSASYLAGNTDTQYF	TGCAGTGCTAGTTACCTAGCGGGGAACACAGATACGCAGTATTTT
.	TRBV3-1/TRBV3-2	TRBJ1-2	.	CASSNSANYGYTF	TGTGCCAGCAGCAACTCTGCTAACTATGGCTACACCTTC
once	TRBV7-8	TRBJ1-4	.	CASSLVGSPTNEKLFF	TGTGCCAGCAGCTTAGTAGGTAGCCCTACTAATGAAAAACTGTTTTTT
.	TRBV7-2	TRBJ2-5	.	CASSLAGAETQYF	TGTGCCAGCAGCTTAGCGGGGGCCGAGACCCAGTACTTC